A selection of T cell receptor beta chains follows, all from one sample in a study of OX40 agonist ivuxolimab in advanced cancers. Only in-frame clones appear in the TCRdb table, and some are missing; sequencing was by immunoSEQ multiplex PCR. The sample lists 70,000 to 75,000 clones; around 81% were seen once. Here the sequenced sample was CD4+ or CD8+ T cells sorted from blood, taken in a trial of the OX40 agonist ivuxolimab. Every receptor here comes from an adult with an advanced solid tumor such as melanoma, head and neck, liver or kidney cancer. Each CDR3 is given with its conserved first and last residue. The order of the fields is J gene, V gene, clone size, D gene, CDR3 protein, CDR3 DNA. D genes are given only for firm matches. Rows may omit the clone size; those that give it use once, few, many or a size class.

j_call: TRBJ2-3; v_call: TRBV6-5; clone_size: NA; d_call: TRBD2; cdr3_aa: CASSYSPSGAWDTQYF; cdr3_nt: TGTGCCAGCAGTTACTCGCCTAGCGGGGCCTGGGATACGCAGTATTTT
j_call: TRBJ2-2; v_call: TRBV28; clone_size: NA; d_call: TRBD2; cdr3_aa: CASSEPASRAGGTGELFF; cdr3_nt: TGTGCCAGCAGTGAACCGGCGTCCCGAGCGGGAGGGACCGGGGAGCTGTTTTTT
j_call: TRBJ2-5; v_call: TRBV14; clone_size: NA; d_call: TRBD2; cdr3_aa: CASSQTSGLQYF; cdr3_nt: TGTGCCAGCAGCCAGACTAGCGGGTTACAGTACTTC
j_call: TRBJ1-2; v_call: TRBV2; clone_size: once; d_call: TRBD1; cdr3_aa: CASSEMRQGAGGYTF; cdr3_nt: TGTGCCAGCAGTGAAATGAGACAGGGGGCGGGAGGCTACACCTTC
j_call: TRBJ2-3; v_call: TRBV2; clone_size: NA; d_call: NA; cdr3_aa: CASSVVGSGGTDTQYF; cdr3_nt: TGTGCCAGCAGTGTAGTAGGGAGTGGAGGCACAGATACGCAGTATTTT
j_call: TRBJ1-2; v_call: TRBV18; clone_size: NA; d_call: NA; cdr3_aa: CASSPLAGADGYTF; cdr3_nt: TGTGCCAGCTCACCACTCGCAGGGGCAGATGGCTACACCTTC
j_call: TRBJ2-1; v_call: TRBV19; clone_size: once; d_call: NA; cdr3_aa: CASSPLSAQGLADEQFF; cdr3_nt: TGTGCCAGTAGCCCCCTGAGCGCCCAGGGACTGGCGGATGAGCAGTTCTTC
j_call: TRBJ2-1; v_call: TRBV7-2; clone_size: few; d_call: NA; cdr3_aa: CASSLGGFYNEQFF; cdr3_nt: TGTGCCAGCAGCTTGGGGGGATTCTACAATGAGCAGTTCTTC
j_call: TRBJ2-5; v_call: TRBV7-9; clone_size: NA; d_call: NA; cdr3_aa: CASSASSPAIQTQYF; cdr3_nt: TGTGCCAGCAGCGCGTCCTCACCCGCAATACAGACCCAGTACTTC
j_call: TRBJ2-3; v_call: TRBV2; clone_size: NA; d_call: NA; cdr3_aa: CASKVGRPSTDTQYF; cdr3_nt: TGTGCCAGCAAGGTGGGTCGCCCCAGCACAGATACGCAGTATTTT
j_call: TRBJ2-2; v_call: TRBV6-5; clone_size: NA; d_call: NA; cdr3_aa: CASSYSGYTGELFF; cdr3_nt: TGTGCCAGCAGTTACTCTGGCTACACCGGGGAGCTGTTTTTT
j_call: TRBJ2-2; v_call: TRBV5-1; clone_size: NA; d_call: NA; cdr3_aa: CASSLRLANTGELFF; cdr3_nt: TGCGCCAGCAGCCTTCGACTAGCGAACACCGGGGAGCTGTTTTTT
j_call: TRBJ1-1; v_call: TRBV7-9; clone_size: NA; d_call: NA; cdr3_aa: CASSLDQLGGTFF; cdr3_nt: TGTGCCAGCAGCTTAGACCAACTGGGGGGGACTTTCTTT
j_call: TRBJ2-2; v_call: TRBV11-3; clone_size: NA; d_call: TRBD2; cdr3_aa: CASSLREAGGELFF; cdr3_nt: TGTGCCAGCAGCCTGCGGGAGGCGGGCGGGGAGCTGTTTTTT
j_call: TRBJ2-5; v_call: TRBV11-2; clone_size: NA; d_call: TRBD2; cdr3_aa: CASSFPGRGEETQYF; cdr3_nt: TGTGCCAGCAGCTTCCCAGGGAGGGGAGAAGAGACCCAGTACTTC
j_call: TRBJ2-5; v_call: TRBV6-5; clone_size: NA; d_call: NA; cdr3_aa: CASSPLDGETQYF; cdr3_nt: TGTGCCAGCAGCCCCCTAGACGGGGAGACCCAGTACTTC
j_call: TRBJ2-6; v_call: TRBV11-2; clone_size: NA; d_call: NA; cdr3_aa: CASSLSGSGANVLTF; cdr3_nt: TGTGCCAGCAGCTTAAGTGGCTCTGGGGCCAACGTCCTGACTTTC
j_call: TRBJ2-3; v_call: TRBV28; clone_size: NA; d_call: NA; cdr3_aa: CASQGTDTQYF; cdr3_nt: TGTGCCAGCCAGGGTACAGATACGCAGTATTTT
j_call: TRBJ2-5; v_call: TRBV4-1; clone_size: NA; d_call: TRBD1; cdr3_aa: CASSQDLGLAGQGQRETQYF; cdr3_nt: TGCGCCAGCAGCCAAGATCTTGGGTTGGCCGGACAGGGGCAACGAGAGACCCAGTACTTC
j_call: TRBJ2-5; v_call: TRBV27; clone_size: NA; d_call: NA; cdr3_aa: CASSLWGGSGTQYF; cdr3_nt: TGTGCCAGCAGTTTATGGGGCGGGTCTGGGACCCAGTACTTC
j_call: TRBJ2-3; v_call: TRBV19; clone_size: NA; d_call: NA; cdr3_aa: CASSERVATDTQYF; cdr3_nt: TGTGCCAGTAGCGAGAGGGTGGCGACAGATACGCAGTATTTT
j_call: TRBJ1-2; v_call: TRBV7-9; clone_size: NA; d_call: NA; cdr3_aa: CASSGPSADYGYTF; cdr3_nt: TGTGCCAGCAGTGGACCTTCGGCGGACTATGGCTACACCTTC
j_call: TRBJ1-5; v_call: TRBV19; clone_size: NA; d_call: NA; cdr3_aa: CASSIDQGSNQPQHF; cdr3_nt: TGTGCCAGTAGTATAGATCAGGGTAGCAATCAGCCCCAGCATTTT
j_call: TRBJ2-1; v_call: TRBV25-1; clone_size: NA; d_call: TRBD1; cdr3_aa: CASSPRDRVWDEQFF; cdr3_nt: TGTGCCAGCAGTCCTCGGGACAGGGTTTGGGATGAGCAGTTCTTC
j_call: TRBJ1-5; v_call: TRBV19; clone_size: NA; d_call: NA; cdr3_aa: CASNPFRDINQPQHF; cdr3_nt: TGTGCCAGTAATCCCTTCCGGGACATCAATCAGCCCCAGCATTTT
j_call: TRBJ2-2; v_call: TRBV28; clone_size: NA; d_call: NA; cdr3_aa: CASSFQGGTGELFF; cdr3_nt: TGTGCCAGCAGTTTCCAGGGGGGAACCGGGGAGCTGTTTTTT